The 14 T cell receptor beta chains below come from one sample, sequenced in a study of blood T cells in healthy people across ages. A J-beta primer mix and a sample-barcoded 5' primer were used in a second PCR of about 7 to 12 cycles. One entry per CDR3 protein results from TCRdb running MiXCR on the 5' RACE reads. The table has more than 800,000 distinct CDR3 sequences, 29% seen once. The sample was blood. These receptors were obtained from an elderly woman in good health.

This clonotype was seen a handful of times. The chain is built from TRBV20-1 and TRBJ2-1, with D tentatively TRBD2 (6 bases). Germline V CDR1 and CDR2: DFQATT, SNEGSKA (reference sequence). Trimming left V 6 bases short and J 7 bases short, with 19 bases between. This CDR3 is 14 amino acids long. The CDR3: CSAKLPGLQNEQFF. CDR3 bases: TGCAGTGCCAAACTCCCGGGACTCCAGAATGAGCAGTTCTTC.

This clonotype was counted at least ten times. The rearrangement uses TRBV20-1 and TRBJ2-1; 9 bases are a match to TRBD2. CDR3 size: 12 residues. CDR1 and CDR2 from the germline V gene are DFQATT and SNEGSKA (reference sequence). V was clipped by 6 bases and J by 7 bases; unmatched bases: 4. CDR3 sequence reads: CSAAGLANEQFF. The CDR3 DNA is TGCAGTGCAGCCGGACTAGCGAATGAGCAGTTCTTC.

The chain couples TRBV29-1 to TRBJ2-3; TRBD1 matches at 9 bases. The CDR3 covers 14 residues. V was pared by 2 bases and J by 4 bases, with 4 bases of the junction left unmatched. Germline V gene data show CDR1 as SQVTM and CDR2 as ANQGSEA. The CDR3 sequence: CSVERQGVSDTQYF. The CDR3 DNA sequence: TGCAGCGTTGAAAGACAGGGGGTCTCAGATACGCAGTATTTT.

The sample holds many counts of this clonotype. The rearrangement joins TRBV20-1 to TRBJ1-2; D is unresolved. This CDR3 contains 13 residues. V was trimmed by 3 bases and J by 1 base, leaving 9 bases between them. In germline, CDR1 is DFQATT, CDR2 SNEGSKA (reference sequence). The CDR3 reads CSASLRGNYGYTF. In nucleotides, the CDR3 is TGCAGTGCTAGTTTACGTGGTAACTATGGCTACACCTTC.

This clonotype was detected only a few times. The chain employs TRBV6-2 or TRBV6-3 and TRBJ2-2; either TRBD1 or TRBD2 may fit D (5 bases each). V was pared by 5 bases and J by 0 bases, with 13 bases between. Looked up from germline, CDR1 is MNHEY and CDR2 is SVGEGT. The CDR3 loop spans 16 amino acids. The CDR3 region is CASSGSGSSNTGELFF. Written as DNA, the CDR3 is TGTGCCAGCAGTGGTTCAGGGAGTTCGAACACCGGGGAGCTGTTTTTT.

This clonotype showed up just a few times. This chain uses TRBV28 with TRBJ2-2, with 7 bases matching TRBD1. The CDR3 extends over 14 amino acids. The J segment lost 7 bases and the V segment lost 6 bases, leaving 8 bases of the junction unmatched. Per the germline V gene, CDR1 is MDHEN and CDR2 is SYDVKM. The CDR3 DNA is TGTGCCAGCAGGCACAGGGGTGGTATCGGGGAGCTGTTTTTT. It specifies CASRHRGGIGELFF.

This clonotype has a handful of counts. The chain recombines TRBV5-1 with TRBJ2-2; D remains ambiguous. Trimming pared 0 bases from V and 2 bases from J, leaving 11 bases between. CDR1 and CDR2 (germline): SGHRS, YFSETQ. The CDR3 runs 16 residues. The CDR3 reads CASSLVVGDNTGELFF. CDR3 nucleotide sequence: TGCGCCAGCAGCTTGGTGGTGGGCGATAACACCGGGGAGCTGTTTTTT.

This clonotype has just one count. The chain carries TRBV11-3 and TRBJ1-4; D is unresolved. The germline V gene has CDR1 SGHNT and CDR2 YENEEA. This CDR3 has 15 residues. With 1 base removed from V and 7 bases from J, the gap between germline ends came to 13 bases. The CDR3 coding sequence is TGTGCCAGCAGCTTAGGCTCAAGTGGAAGTGAAAAACTGTTTTTT. Translation: CASSLGSSGSEKLFF.

This clonotype was recorded at least ten times. The chain employs TRBV7-2 and TRBJ2-3; tentatively, D is TRBD2 (6 bases). The V and J ends lost 4 bases and 7 bases respectively, with 18 bases between them. CDR1 and CDR2 from the germline V gene are SGHTA and FQGNSA. The CDR3 has 15 residues. CDR3 DNA: TGTGCCAGCAGCTCCGTGGGGGGATTCTCAAATACGCAGTATTTT. This encodes CASSSVGGFSNTQYF.

The sample holds many counts of this clonotype. This chain links TRBV10-3 with TRBJ2-1, with TRBD2 identical over 10 bases. The CDR3 spans 15 residues. Germline loops: CDR1 ENHRY, CDR2 SYGVKD. J lost 0 bases, V lost 6 bases, and 2 bases had no gene match. In DNA form, the CDR3 reads TGTGCCATCAGGGCTAGCGGGGGCTCCTACAATGAGCAGTTCTTC. It is translated as CAIRASGGSYNEQFF.

The rearrangement uses TRBV7-2 and TRBJ2-7, with D perhaps TRBD2 (7 bases). CDR3 size: 17 residues. V lost 1 base and J 0 bases, leaving 16 bases between the germline ends. The germline CDR1 and CDR2 sequences are SGHTA and FQGNSA. CDR3 region: CASSLGGGRGGSYEQYF. For the CDR3, the DNA is TGTGCCAGCAGCTTAGGGGGGGGCAGGGGAGGCTCCTACGAGCAGTACTTC.

This clonotype has only a few counts. A much larger clone differs by one base, so this may be a read error. The chain joins TRBV5-1 to TRBJ2-7; D possibly corresponds to TRBD1 (5 bases). Germline loops: CDR1 SGHRS, CDR2 YFSETQ. CDR3 size: 14 residues. Trimming pared 0 bases from V and 3 bases from J, leaving 10 bases between. This CDR3 is CASSLEAGCYEQYF. The DNA of the CDR3 is TGCGCCAGCAGCTTGGAGGCAGGGTGCTACGAGCAGTACTTC.

This clonotype was recorded at least ten times. The CDR3 region is CASSYPGTRTYEQYF. CDR3 bases: TGTGCCAGCAGTTACCCCGGGACTAGGACCTACGAGCAGTACTTC. The chain joins TRBV6-2 or TRBV6-3 to TRBJ2-7; 8 nucleotides align to TRBD2. The CDR3 is 15 amino acids. Germline CDR1 reads MNHEY; CDR2 reads SVGEGT. The ends lost 2 bases at V and 2 bases at J; junction bases unmatched: 5.

About this clonotype itself: With a much larger clone just one base away, this may be a read error. This rearrangement joins TRBV29-1 to TRBJ1-2; D unclear. The CDR3 has 12 residues. Trimming stripped 7 bases from V and 2 bases from J, with 11 bases between. Germline-derived CDR1 and CDR2 are SQVTM and ANQGSEA. In DNA, the CDR3 is TGCAGCGGTTTGGACGGGAACTATGGCTACACCTTC. It is translated as CSGLDGNYGYTF. Full variable domain (outside the CDR3, taken from reference TRBV29-1 and TRBJ1-2): SAVISQKPSRDICQRGTSLTIQCQVDSQVTMMFWYRQQPGQSLTLIATANQGSEATYESGFVIDKFPISRPNLTFSTLTVSNMSPEDSSIYLCSGLDGNYGYTFGSGTRLTVV.